The 12 T cell receptor beta chains below come from one sample, sequenced in a study of blood T cell repertoires in COVID-19. Sequencing was performed with immunoSEQ multiplex PCR; in TCRdb, only in-frame clones are kept and a portion is missing. There are 220,000 or so clones in the sample; approximately 81% occur only once, and less than 6.5% lies in the top ten. Sequenced material: peripheral blood. The origin of the receptors is a woman in her sixties or seventies who had recovered from COVID-19.

The J gene is TRBJ1-4, the V gene TRBV2; 10 nucleotides align to TRBD1. The germline gives CDR1 SNHLY, CDR2 FYNNEI. The V segment lost 5 bases and the J segment 8 bases; nucleotides outside the gene matches: 8. The CDR3 totals 15 residues. This chain's CDR3 is CASSLTGTGEEKLFF. In DNA, the CDR3 is TGTGCCAGCAGTCTAACCGGGACAGGGGAGGAAAAACTGTTTTTT.

The rearrangement uses TRBV5-4 and TRBJ2-2; 9 bases align to TRBD2. The CDR3 loop spans 20 amino acids. The germline V gene has CDR1 SGHNT and CDR2 YYREEE (reference sequence). Trimming cost V 4 bases and J 3 bases; bases outside gene matches: 19. This CDR3 is CASSPPTEKVAGGYTGELFF. DNA of the CDR3: TGTGCCAGCAGCCCCCCGACCGAGAAGGTGGCGGGGGGGTACACCGGGGAGCTGTTTTTT. Together with reference TRBV5-4 and TRBJ2-2, the CDR3 gives the full variable domain: ETGVTQSPTHLIKTRGQQVTLRCSSQSGHNTVSWYQQALGQGPQFIFQYYREEENGRGNFPPRFSGLQFPNYSSELNVNALELDDSALYLCASSPPTEKVAGGYTGELFFGEGSRLTVL.

The genes are TRBV3-1 (or the pseudogene TRBV3-2) and TRBJ2-5; TRBD1 agrees at 10 bases. V was pared by 5 bases and J by 4 bases, with 4 bases of the junction left unmatched. The CDR3 has 14 amino acids. Germline V CDR1 and CDR2: LGHDT, YNNKEL (reference sequence). The CDR3 is CASSRRQGAETQYF. For the CDR3, the DNA is TGTGCCAGCAGCAGACGACAGGGGGCAGAGACCCAGTACTTC.

The chain carries TRBV29-1 and TRBJ2-5, with 7 nucleotides matching TRBD1. This CDR3 has 14 residues. V shed 6 bases and J 5 bases; nucleotides not matched to a gene: 12. From germline, CDR1 is SQVTM and CDR2 ANQGSEA. This chain's CDR3 is CSVRLTGPRETQYF. The CDR3 DNA reads as TGCAGCGTAAGACTGACAGGGCCAAGGGAGACCCAGTACTTC. Full variable domain (rest looked up from reference TRBV29-1 and TRBJ2-5): SAVISQKPSRDICQRGTSLTIQCQVDSQVTMMFWYRQQPGQSLTLIATANQGSEATYESGFVIDKFPISRPNLTFSTLTVSNMSPEDSSIYLCSVRLTGPRETQYFGPGTRLLVL.

This clone was seen more than once but under ten times. This sequence joins TRBV2 and TRBJ2-2; TRBD2 matches 8 bases. The germline V gene encodes CDR1 SNHLY and CDR2 FYNNEI. The length of the CDR3 is 17 residues. Trimming took 6 bases from V and 5 from J; bases not matched to a gene: 14. CDR3 region: CASSETGTRGGTGELFF. CDR3 nucleotide sequence: TGTGCCAGCAGCGAAACCGGGACTAGAGGCGGGACCGGGGAGCTGTTTTTT.

V usage is TRBV19 and J usage is TRBJ2-5, with TRBD1 as a possible D gene (6 bases). The CDR3 totals 14 residues. Germline V gene lookup returns CDR1 LNHDA and CDR2 SQIVND (reference sequence). The V and J ends lost 4 bases and 7 bases respectively, with 16 bases between them. The CDR3 DNA reads TGTGCCAGTAGTAGCCGGGACAACCGTTTGACCCAGTACTTC. Protein sequence: CASSSRDNRLTQYF.

This chain uses TRBV5-1 with TRBJ2-5, with 15 bases lining up with TRBD2. There are 17 residues in the CDR3. Germline trimming cut 4 bases from V and 4 bases from J; bases unmatched to any gene: 8. Looked up from germline, CDR1 is SGHRS and CDR2 is YFSETQ. CDR3 sequence: CASSPAGLAGGGETQYF. The CDR3 region has the DNA TGCGCCAGCAGCCCAGCGGGACTAGCGGGGGGTGGAGAGACCCAGTACTTC.

V is TRBV13 and J is TRBJ1-3; perhaps TRBD1 as D (6 bases). CDR1 is PRHDT and CDR2 is FYEKMQ in the germline V gene (reference sequence). Trimming shortened V by 6 bases and J by 2 bases, and 11 bases separated the two germline ends. The CDR3 length is 14 residues. The CDR3 region has the DNA TGTGCCAGCAGTATACAGGGAACTGGAAACACCATATATTTT. It translates to CASSIQGTGNTIYF.

The chain has TRBV7-9 and TRBJ1-4; D perhaps matches TRBD1 (5 bases). V was cut by 0 bases and J by 2 bases, with 10 bases left in between. Germline CDR1 SEHNR, CDR2 FQNEAQ (reference sequence). The CDR3 totals 16 residues. CDR3 sequence reads: CASSLAYRLTNEKLFF. CDR3 nucleotide sequence: TGTGCCAGCAGCTTAGCCTACAGGCTCACTAATGAAAAACTGTTTTTT.

DNA of the CDR3: TGTGCCAGCAGCTTTTGGGCAGGAACCTACGAGCAGTACTTC. This sequence encodes CASSFWAGTYEQYF. The chain has TRBV7-2 and TRBJ2-7; D is undetermined. Germline-derived CDR1 and CDR2 are SGHTA and FQGNSA. CDR3 length: 14 residues. V lost 3 bases to trimming and J lost 2 bases, with 11 bases between them.

The chain recombines TRBV7-8 with TRBJ1-1, with 7 bases lining up with TRBD1. V lost 1 base to trimming and J lost 1 base; unmatched junction nucleotides: 3. CDR3 length: 15 amino acids. The germline CDR1 and CDR2 sequences are SGHVS and FQNEAQ. The CDR3 DNA is TGTGCCAGCAGCTTAGTAGGGACAGAGAACACTGAAGCTTTCTTT. The encoded protein is CASSLVGTENTEAFF.

This chain uses TRBV3-1 (or the pseudogene TRBV3-2) with TRBJ1-2; 10 nucleotides line up with TRBD1. The length of the CDR3 is 14 residues. Trimming removed 3 bases from V and 7 bases from J; junction bases left unmatched: 5. CDR1 is LGHDT and CDR2 is YNNKEL in the germline V gene (reference sequence). For the CDR3, the DNA is TGTGCCAGCAGCCACATGACAGGGGGCACTGGCTACACCTTC. Encoded protein: CASSHMTGGTGYTF.